The clone carrying this T cell receptor (beta chain) has a count of ten or more. Antigen: not known. The data derive from a study of Graves' ophthalmopathy and Graves' hyperthyroidism. Points from the study as a whole: In blood, most expanded thyroid clonotypes above 0.001 frequency were also detected.

Ophthalmopathy cases showed moderate-to-severe activity, scoring CAS ≥3 and NOSPECS ≥4, with duration under 3 months. It was from 9.5 to 10 ml of fresh peripheral blood that the PBMCs came. Researchers took RNA transcripts and amplified TCR beta CDR3 regions from them. Second-round multiplex PCR came after a first-round RT-PCR that employed HTBI primers. TCRdb processed the multiplex PCR reads anew with MiXCR; each CDR3 protein has one entry. The repertoire holds roughly 480,000 distinct CDR3 sequences, with roughly 14% as singletons. Source material: blood. The TCR comes from a woman aged 30 to 39 with Graves' ophthalmopathy.

This CDR3 is CASNMGFANTGELFF. The CDR3 region has the DNA TGTGCCAGCAACATGGGCTTCGCGAACACCGGGGAGCTGTTTTTT. The V and J genes are TRBV2 and TRBJ2-2; no firm D call. Trimming removed 7 bases at V and 0 bases at J, with 12 bases between. CDR1 is SNHLY, CDR2 FYNNEI, per germline. The CDR3 totals 15 residues. The full variable domain, rest sourced from reference TRBV2 and TRBJ2-2, is EPEVTQTPSHQVTQMGQEVILRCVPISNHLYFYWYRQILGQKVEFLVSFYNNEISEKSEIFDDQFSVERPDGSNFTLKIRSTKLEDSAMYFCASNMGFANTGELFFGEGSRLTVL.